This TCR beta chain derives from a study of T cells in Graves' hyperthyroidism and ophthalmopathy. Findings and caveats of the study: Most clonotypes expanded in thyroid above 0.001 were likewise present in blood. A model built on 13 V-J features separated ophthalmopathy from stable hyperthyroidism.

Amplification targeted TCR beta CDR3 regions from RNA transcripts. The TCR CDR3 first-round RT-PCR relied on the HTBI primer set. TCRdb reprocessed the multiplex PCR reads via MiXCR and lists one record per CDR3 protein. The data show 480,000 or so distinct CDR3 sequences, with approximately 49% seen just once and about two fifths held by the top ten. This clonotype was counted ten times or more. What it recognizes is unknown. In making diagnoses, clinical symptoms, serum thyroxine and TRAb, thyroid ultrasound and orbital computed tomography were all used. This CDR3 is 13 amino acids long. Trimming took off 7 bases at V and 5 bases at J, with 14 bases between the two ends. Looked up from germline, CDR1 is SQVTM and CDR2 is ANQGSEA.

The V and J genes are TRBV29-1 and TRBJ2-2; D ambiguous. Sequencing was carried out using peripheral blood or thyroid tissue (not recorded which). The TCR sequence derives from an adult woman with Graves' disease, either hyperthyroidism or ophthalmopathy (not recorded which). The CDR3 sequence: CSASEMGTGELFF. DNA for the CDR3: TGCAGCGCCTCCGAAATGGGAACCGGGGAGCTGTTTTTT.